The 9 T cell receptor beta chains below come from one sample, sequenced in a study of shared clonotypes between healthy human individuals. TCRdb's table, derived via immunoSEQ multiplex PCR, lists solely in-frame clones and lacks some. This table has 2 million or so clones, around 95% appearing once. Sequencing input: naive CD4+ T cells sorted from blood. Subset of the sample: CD45RA+ positively selected. The receptors stem from a man aged 18 to 30 in good health.

V usage is TRBV5-4 and J usage is TRBJ2-5, with D perhaps assigned TRBD1 or TRBD2 (5 bases each). The V end was cut by 4 bases, the J end by 4 bases, with 14 bases between. Germline V lookup: CDR1 SGHNT, CDR2 YYREEE (reference sequence). This CDR3 is built from 14 residues. The CDR3 reads CASSPGRLGETQYF. The DNA for the CDR3 is TGTGCCAGCAGCCCGGGACGCTTGGGAGAGACCCAGTACTTC.

This clone was recorded once. The chain employs TRBV14 and TRBJ1-3, with D possibly being TRBD1 (6 bases). This CDR3 region has 15 residues. Germline V lookup: CDR1 SGHDN, CDR2 FVKESK. Trimming stripped 4 bases from V and 2 bases from J, with 12 bases between. CDR3 residues: CASSLGGGAGNTIYF. CDR3 coding DNA: TGTGCCAGCAGCCTCGGAGGGGGAGCTGGAAACACCATATATTTT.

The chain recombines TRBV2 with TRBJ1-1; tentatively, D is TRBD1 (6 bases). Trimming cost V 6 bases and J 4 bases, with 15 bases left between them. CDR1 and CDR2 (germline): SNHLY, FYNNEI. This CDR3 contains 14 residues. The CDR3 region is CASRLTGAGTEAFF. For the CDR3, the DNA is TGTGCCAGCAGGCTGACAGGCGCGGGCACTGAAGCTTTCTTT.

This chain connects TRBV11-2 to TRBJ2-3; 9 nucleotides line up with TRBD1. The CDR3 runs 15 residues. CDR1 and CDR2 from the germline V gene are SGHAT and FQNNGV. Trimming took 5 bases from V and 3 from J; bases not matched to a gene: 6. Here the CDR3 reads CASSQRGQGTDTQYF. The CDR3 bases are TGTGCCAGCAGCCAACGGGGACAGGGAACAGATACGCAGTATTTT.

The chain combines TRBV11-2 with TRBJ1-1; the D is unclear. CDR3 length equals 14 residues. Trimming stripped 3 bases from V and 2 bases from J, with 10 bases between. Germline V gene sequence: CDR1 SGHAT, CDR2 FQNNGV. The DNA of the CDR3 is TGTGCCAGCAGCTTTTCCAGGATAAACACTGAAGCTTTCTTT. Amino acids: CASSFSRINTEAFF.

The V gene is TRBV7-9, the J gene TRBJ2-6; D remains ambiguous. V dropped 5 bases and J dropped 3 bases, with 11 bases sitting between them. The germline V gene has CDR1 SEHNR and CDR2 FQNEAQ (reference sequence). This CDR3 has 15 residues. The CDR3 DNA sequence: TGTGCCAGCAGCCGAGGTGAGAGTGGGGCCAACGTCCTGACTTTC. Encoded protein: CASSRGESGANVLTF.

The gene calls are TRBV2 and TRBJ2-3; 10 nucleotides align to TRBD2. CDR1 and CDR2 from the germline V gene are SNHLY and FYNNEI. The CDR3 loop spans 17 amino acids. V gave up 2 bases and J gave up 4 bases; unmatched junction bases: 9. CDR3 sequence reads: CASSEFWTSGTSDTQYF. The CDR3 DNA is TGTGCCAGCAGTGAATTTTGGACTAGCGGTACTTCAGATACGCAGTATTTT.

The J gene is TRBJ1-6, the V gene TRBV4-1, with D uncertain. The CDR3 spans 17 residues. Germline-derived CDR1 and CDR2 are MGHRA and YSYEKL. Trimming shortened V by 0 bases and J by 0 bases, and 9 bases separated the two germline ends. The CDR3 nucleotides read TGCGCCAGCAGCCAAGAAGGTGAGAGCTCCTATAATTCACCCCTCCACTTT. It specifies CASSQEGESSYNSPLHF.

This rearrangement joins TRBV7-2 to TRBJ1-2; 12 bases line up with TRBD1. CDR3 size: 16 residues. Germline V CDR1 and CDR2: SGHTA, FQGNSA. V lost 5 bases to trimming and J lost 6 bases; unmatched junction nucleotides: 10. CDR3 sequence (DNA): TGTGCCAGCAGCCCGGATCCGGGACAGGGGGCGCATGGCTACACCTTC. Amino acids: CASSPDPGQGAHGYTF. Full variable domain (outside the CDR3, taken from reference TRBV7-2 and TRBJ1-2): GAGVSQSPSNKVTEKGKDVELRCDPISGHTALYWYRQSLGQGLEFLIYFQGNSAPDKSGLPSDRFSAERTGGSVSTLTIQRTQQEDSAVYLCASSPDPGQGAHGYTFGSGTRLTVV.